This note documents a single T cell receptor beta chain sequence. V lost 5 bases and J lost 7, with 17 bases in between. Germline V gene lookup returns CDR1 MDHEN and CDR2 SYDVKM. CDR3 length equals 14 residues. This record comes from a study of blood T cell repertoires in COVID-19. On the study more broadly: T cells, B-cell-depleted T cells, or PBMCs provided the cDNA or gDNA that served as material.

In the original processing: For nucleated cells, counts were estimated from reference gene primer amplification. Only in-frame clones appear in the TCRdb table, and some are missing; sequencing was by immunoSEQ multiplex PCR. That table gives V, J and clone size, and the DNA gave D and trimming. The sample records 130,000 to 150,000 clones, around 85% being singletons. Material: PBMCs or T cells enriched from blood (not recorded which). V and J are TRBV28 and TRBJ1-2; D is uncertain. The receptor comes from a man aged 45-65 years who had recovered from COVID-19. The chain's CDR3 is CASSAPGGYGGYTF. The CDR3 DNA reads as TGTGCCAGCAGTGCGCCCGGTGGTTACGGTGGCTACACCTTC.